Listed below are T cell receptor beta chains from one sample, sequenced in a study of PD-1 blockade in classical Hodgkin lymphoma. The protocol was immunoSEQ multiplex PCR, while the TCRdb copy is restricted to in-frame clones and leaves out a portion. The sample shows over 25,000 clones, about 78% of them seen only once. Material: peripheral blood mononuclear cells (PBMCs), obtained before the second cycle of nivolumab. These receptors were taken from a human donor with classical Hodgkin lymphoma. CDR3s include the opening cysteine and the closing phenylalanine or tryptophan. A D gene is named only where the DNA matches it firmly. Size is omitted from some rows. Given values are once, few, many or a class for expanded clones.

size,J,V,D,DNA,CDR3
-,TRBJ2-1,TRBV6-5,TRBD1,TGTGCCAGCAGTTACTCTGGACAGGTCTATTACAATGAGCAGTTCTTC,CASSYSGQVYYNEQFF
-,TRBJ2-7,TRBV9,-,TGTGCCAGCAGCGCAGGACAGCTGACCTACGAGCAGTACTTC,CASSAGQLTYEQYF
-,TRBJ1-1,TRBV20-1,-,TGCAGAACGGGACTGAACACTGAAGCTTTCTTT,CRTGLNTEAFF
-,TRBJ2-2,TRBV19,TRBD2,TGTGCCAGTAGTATCGAGGCTAGCGGGGGGGCTTACACCGGGGAGCTGTTTTTT,CASSIEASGGAYTGELFF
-,TRBJ1-3,TRBV4-3,-,TGCGCCAGCAGCCAAGTTGCTCGGACTGGAAACACCATATATTTT,CASSQVARTGNTIYF
-,TRBJ1-1,TRBV27,-,TGTGCCAGCAGTTTACAGGAGACGAACACTGAAGCTTTCTTT,CASSLQETNTEAFF
-,TRBJ2-6,TRBV4-3,-,TGCGCCAGCTCCTCTGGGTCTGGGGCCAACGTCCTGACTTTC,CASSSGSGANVLTF
-,TRBJ1-2,TRBV25-1,-,TGTGCCAGCAGTGATTGGGGTGGCTACACCTTC,CASSDWGGYTF
-,TRBJ1-1,TRBV6-1,-,TGTGCCAGCAGTGTTATAGTAGAGGGCACTGAAGCTTTCTTT,CASSVIVEGTEAFF
-,TRBJ2-5,TRBV6-5,-,TGTGCCAGCAGTTACGAGATCAGGGGGAGGGAGACCCAGTACTTC,CASSYEIRGRETQYF
-,TRBJ2-7,TRBV6-5,-,TGTGCCAGCAGCATGACAGGAACCTACGAGCAGTACTTC,CASSMTGTYEQYF
-,TRBJ2-1,TRBV4-1,-,TGCGCCAGCAGCCAAGAAGGCAGGGGATTGGGGTTCTTC,CASSQEGRGLGFF
-,TRBJ1-4,TRBV7-2,TRBD1,TGTGCCAGCAGCACAGGGGGGGGCGAGGGGCTTGTTGAAAAACTGTTTTTT,CASSTGGGEGLVEKLFF
-,TRBJ2-5,TRBV29-1,-,TGCAGCGTTGAAGAACAGTCGCAAGAGACCCAGTACTTC,CSVEEQSQETQYF
-,TRBJ2-1,TRBV4-3,-,TGCGCCAGCAGCCAAGGGGACAATGAGCAGTTCTTC,CASSQGDNEQFF
-,TRBJ1-4,TRBV7-2,-,TGTGCCAGCAGCCCAGGGTGGGCGAATGAAAAACTGTTTTTT,CASSPGWANEKLFF
-,TRBJ1-2,TRBV6-1,-,TGTGCCAGCAGTGAAGTCGACCGGTTCTATGGCTACACCTTC,CASSEVDRFYGYTF
few,TRBJ1-2,TRBV5-1,-,TGCGCCAGCAGCTTGGAGGGGCCTGGCTACACCTTC,CASSLEGPGYTF
-,TRBJ2-3,TRBV30,TRBD2,TGTGCCTGGAGTCATAGCGGGGGCCATCGGGGCACAGATACGCAGTATTTT,CAWSHSGGHRGTDTQYF
-,TRBJ1-2,TRBV6-6,-,TGTGCCAGCAGCTACCAACAGGGCTATGGCTACACCTTC,CASSYQQGYGYTF
-,TRBJ2-5,TRBV7-7,-,TGTGCCAGCAGCTTAGGGGGGGCGCGCGGAGAGACCCAGTACTTC,CASSLGGARGETQYF
-,TRBJ2-7,TRBV7-3,-,TGTGCCAGCAGCCCTCGAGGGGGGGCTTCTTCGTACGAGCAGTACTTC,CASSPRGGASSYEQYF
-,TRBJ2-1,TRBV5-1,TRBD1,TGCGCCAGCAGCCCGAGTGGACAGGGTTACAATGAGCAGTTCTTC,CASSPSGQGYNEQFF
once,TRBJ2-3,TRBV5-1,-,TGCGCCAGCAGGGCCGGGGACCACACAGATACGCAGTATTTT,CASRAGDHTDTQYF
-,TRBJ1-4,TRBV29-1,TRBD1,TGCAGCGTTGACTCGACAGGGCTTGGTGAAAAACTGTTTTTT,CSVDSTGLGEKLFF
-,TRBJ2-7,TRBV11-2,TRBD2,TGTGCCAGCAGTCGGGACGGGGGGGCCTGGGCCTACGAGCAGTACTTC,CASSRDGGAWAYEQYF
-,TRBJ1-2,TRBV18,TRBD1,TGTGCCAGCTCACCTCCCGGGGACAGGCGCCCCTATGGCTACACCTTC,CASSPPGDRRPYGYTF
-,TRBJ2-6,TRBV10-3,-,TGTGCCATCAGTGAGCAAGGATACTCTGGGGCCAACGTCCTGACTTTC,CAISEQGYSGANVLTF
-,TRBJ1-2,TRBV29-1,-,TGCAGCGTTGAGATTAACTATGGCTACACCTTC,CSVEINYGYTF
-,TRBJ1-1,TRBV4-1,-,TGCGCCAGCAGCGCACGGAGGGACACTGAAGCTTTCTTT,CASSARRDTEAFF
-,TRBJ1-1,TRBV19,-,TGTGCCAGTAGTATAAGGGGTATGAACACTGAAGCTTTCTTT,CASSIRGMNTEAFF
many,TRBJ2-1,TRBV10-3,TRBD1,TGTGCCATCAGTACCGGGACAGGGGGCAATGAGCAGTTCTTC,CAISTGTGGNEQFF